Shown below are 23 T cell receptor beta chains from a single sample sequenced in a study of blood T cells in healthy people across ages. A J-beta primer mix and a sample-barcoded 5' primer were used in a second PCR of about 7 to 12 cycles. TCRdb re-called the 5' RACE reads with MiXCR, one entry per CDR3 protein. The sample has 800,000 or so distinct CDR3 sequences, 55% to 65% seen once. Sequenced: blood. Source of these receptors: a young man in good health.

The chain joins TRBV25-1 to TRBJ1-2; maybe TRBD1 (6 bases). CDR3 length equals 16 residues. Trimming took 1 base from V and 4 from J, leaving 16 bases between them. Per germline, CDR1 MGHDK and CDR2 SYGVNS. CDR3: CASSESWGGRGYGYTF. The CDR3 coding sequence is TGTGCCAGCAGTGAATCGTGGGGGGGGCGAGGCTATGGCTACACCTTC.

The CDR3 DNA reads TGTGCCAGCAGTTACTCGAACCCATCGGGGACCCAGTACTTC. This sequence encodes CASSYSNPSGTQYF. The chain carries TRBV6-5 and TRBJ2-5; no definite D call. This CDR3 has 14 residues. Germline loops: CDR1 MNHEY, CDR2 SVGAGI. V lost 0 bases, J lost 7 bases, and 12 bases lay in between.

The chain is built from TRBV12-3 or TRBV12-4 and TRBJ2-4; tentatively, D is TRBD1 (6 bases). The CDR3 totals 13 residues. V lost 6 bases, J lost 5 bases, and 11 bases lay in between. The CDR3 DNA reads TGTGCCAGCAGGGCTCCAGGGGAAAACATTCAGTACTTC. Amino acid sequence: CASRAPGENIQYF.

On this clonotype itself: It may be a read error: a sequence one base away is much more abundant. This chain uses TRBV12-3 or TRBV12-4 with TRBJ2-3; 10 bases match TRBD2. There are 15 residues in the CDR3. Here the CDR3 reads CASSSPSGGRDMQYF. CDR3 in DNA: TGTGCCAGCAGTTCCCCTAGCGGGGGTAGGGATATGCAGTATTTT.

The V call is TRBV7-2, the J call TRBJ2-3; TRBD2 is a possible D gene (7 bases). The germline V and J ends were trimmed by 6 bases and 4 bases, with 11 bases remaining between them. The CDR3 runs 13 residues. Germline V CDR1 and CDR2: SGHTA, FQGNSA. The CDR3 sequence: CASRPGGPDTQYF. CDR3 in DNA: TGTGCCAGCAGGCCGGGGGGCCCAGATACGCAGTATTTT.

V gene TRBV20-1 combines with J gene TRBJ2-6, with D possibly being TRBD1 (6 bases). This CDR3 has 15 amino acids. V was clipped by 2 bases and J by 4 bases, with 12 bases between them. Per germline, CDR1 DFQATT and CDR2 SNEGSKA (reference sequence). The CDR3 DNA follows: TGCAGTGCTAGAATGGGGGCGTCAGGGGCCAACGTCCTGACTTTC. Translation: CSARMGASGANVLTF.

The chain recombines TRBV5-1 with TRBJ2-5, with D perhaps matching TRBD1 (6 bases). Germline values: CDR1 SGHRS, CDR2 YFSETQ. V lost 3 bases and J lost 2, with 17 bases in between. The length of the CDR3 is 16 residues. The CDR3 bases are TGCGCCAGCAGCTCTGGGTCGGTAGGGGGACAAGAGACCCAGTACTTC. This gives the protein CASSSGSVGGQETQYF.

The chain links TRBV6-5 to TRBJ2-7; 9 bases fit TRBD2. The CDR3 runs 15 residues. In germline, CDR1 is MNHEY, CDR2 SVGAGI. V was clipped by 2 bases and J by 5 bases; unmatched bases: 7. The CDR3 is CASSYAGTSIDEQYF. CDR3 in DNA: TGTGCCAGCAGTTACGCGGGGACTAGCATAGACGAGCAGTACTTC.

V and J are TRBV5-5 and TRBJ2-7; D perhaps matches TRBD1 (5 bases). Per the germline V gene, CDR1 is SGHKS and CDR2 is YYEKEE (reference sequence). V was trimmed by 2 bases and J by 1 base, leaving 13 bases between them. The CDR3 runs 15 residues. The CDR3 is CASSLRQTLSYEQYF. DNA for the CDR3: TGTGCCAGCAGCTTAAGACAGACTCTATCCTACGAGCAGTACTTC.

This clonotype was picked up one time. The V call is TRBV5-1, the J call TRBJ2-7; D is ambiguous. CDR1 is SGHRS, CDR2 YFSETQ, per germline. V was clipped by 4 bases and J by 0 bases, with 11 bases between them. The CDR3 is made up of 14 amino acids. The CDR3 DNA reads TGCGCCAGCAGCCCGAGGTATAGCTCCTACGAGCAGTACTTC. This translates into CASSPRYSSYEQYF.

The chain employs TRBV7-8 and TRBJ2-1; D gene ambiguous. The CDR3 has 14 residues. Germline CDR1 reads SGHVS; CDR2 reads FQNEAQ. The V and J ends lost 3 bases and 3 bases respectively, with 9 bases between them. The CDR3 coding sequence is TGTGCCAGCAGCTTCACAATTCTCTACAATGAGCAGTTCTTC. Amino acid sequence: CASSFTILYNEQFF.

This rearrangement joins TRBV20-1 to TRBJ2-7; the match to TRBD1 covers 10 bases. Germline trimming cut 0 bases from V and 6 bases from J; bases unmatched to any gene: 17. The CDR3 runs to 18 residues. Germline CDR1 reads DFQATT; CDR2 reads SNEGSKA (reference sequence). Here the CDR3 reads CSARDKGGTGTGVVEQYF. CDR3 nucleotide sequence: TGCAGTGCTAGAGATAAGGGGGGGACCGGGACAGGGGTTGTCGAGCAGTACTTC.

The chain joins TRBV20-1 to TRBJ2-1, with D possibly TRBD2 on 6 matching bases. Germline CDR1 is DFQATT and CDR2 is SNEGSKA (reference sequence). The CDR3 spans 14 residues. Trimming shortened V by 5 bases and J by 3 bases, and 14 bases separated the two germline ends. Here the CDR3 reads CSAPPGTGYNEQFF. DNA for the CDR3: TGCAGTGCTCCCCCAGGGACTGGCTACAATGAGCAGTTCTTC.

This clonotype was found once. V and J are TRBV20-1 and TRBJ2-3; 14 nucleotides line up with TRBD2. The V gene end was trimmed by 5 bases and the J gene end by 4 bases; junction bases not matched to a gene: 5. CDR3 size: 15 residues. The V gene's germline CDR1 is DFQATT and CDR2 SNEGSKA (reference sequence). The chain's CDR3 is CSAGKGLAGADTQYF. In DNA, the CDR3 is TGCAGTGCTGGAAAGGGACTAGCGGGGGCAGATACGCAGTATTTT.

The rearrangement links TRBV15 to TRBJ2-7; D possibly uses TRBD1 or TRBD2 (6 bases each). Germline-derived CDR1 and CDR2 are LNHNV and YYDKDF (reference sequence). Trimming shortened V by 1 base and J by 4 bases, and 11 bases separated the two germline ends. This CDR3 has 14 residues. The CDR3 here is CATSRVGGYYEQYF. CDR3 nucleotide sequence: TGTGCCACCAGCAGAGTAGGGGGGTATTACGAGCAGTACTTC. Drawing the rest from reference TRBV15 and TRBJ2-7, the complete variable domain is DAMVIQNPRYQVTQFGKPVTLSCSQTLNHNVMYWYQQKSSQAPKLLFHYYDKDFNNEADTPDNFQSRRPNTSFCFLDIRSPGLGDTAMYLCATSRVGGYYEQYFGPGTRLTVT.

V and J are TRBV25-1 and TRBJ2-7; TRBD2 agrees at 13 bases. The V gene's germline CDR1 is MGHDK and CDR2 SYGVNS. V dropped 4 bases and J dropped 6; count of bases not matched to a gene: 12. The CDR3 totals 17 residues. The CDR3 spells CASSGLLAGGLLGEQYF. The CDR3 nucleotides read TGTGCCAGCAGTGGCCTACTAGCGGGGGGGCTTCTTGGCGAGCAGTACTTC.

The chain couples TRBV9 to TRBJ1-1; 8 bases agree with TRBD1. Germline loops: CDR1 SGDLS, CDR2 YYNGEE. This CDR3 region has 15 residues. The V and J ends lost 0 bases and 7 bases, in that order; junction bases with no gene match: 8. CDR3 sequence (DNA): TGTGCCAGCAGCGTAGTTTCAGGGGGCGGCGGTGAAGCTTTCTTT. It codes for CASSVVSGGGGEAFF.

The chain joins TRBV3-1 to TRBJ2-3, with D uncertain. The V gene lost 5 bases and the J gene lost 1 base, with 13 bases spanning the gap. Germline V CDR1 and CDR2: LGHDT, YNNKEL (reference sequence). The CDR3 contains 15 residues. The DNA for the CDR3 is TGTGCCAGCAGCGCTTCGGGTCCGCGCACAGATACGCAGTATTTT. It encodes CASSASGPRTDTQYF.

V gene TRBV7-2 combines with J gene TRBJ2-3; TRBD2 matches 9 bases. The germline CDR1 and CDR2 sequences are SGHTA and FQGNSA. Losses at the gene ends were 3 bases for V and 2 bases for J; bases not matched to a gene: 6. This CDR3 spans 16 amino acids. The CDR3 DNA reads as TGTGCCAGCAGCTTTTTGCGGGGGGGCGTCACAGATACGCAGTATTTT. Translating it yields CASSFLRGGVTDTQYF.

This clonotype has just a few counts. The chain links TRBV6-2 or TRBV6-3 to TRBJ2-1; D not resolved. The J call may be in error: the DNA end matches TRBJ2-7 better. Germline V CDR1 and CDR2: MNHEY, SVGEGT. The CDR3 is 13 residues long. This CDR3 is CASKYSLHNEQYF. CDR3 bases: TGTGCCAGCAAGTACAGTCTCCACAATGAGCAGTACTTC.

This clonotype has a count of ten or more. The V and J genes are TRBV7-2 and TRBJ1-1; D is perhaps TRBD1 (5 bases). Germline loops: CDR1 SGHTA, CDR2 FQGNSA. The V end was cut by 4 bases, the J end by 0 bases, with 12 bases between. This CDR3 has 15 residues. As DNA, the CDR3 is TGTGCCAGCAGCTCCCCAGGGCGGATGAACACTGAAGCTTTCTTT. It is translated as CASSSPGRMNTEAFF.

The chain employs TRBV28 and TRBJ1-5; TRBD1 is a possible D gene (5 bases). From germline, CDR1 is MDHEN and CDR2 SYDVKM. Trimming cost V 3 bases and J 3 bases, with 12 bases left between them. The CDR3 has 15 residues. CDR3 residues: CASSLAGTNNQPQHF. DNA for the CDR3: TGTGCCAGCAGTTTGGCAGGGACCAACAATCAGCCCCAGCATTTT.

V is TRBV4-3 and J is TRBJ2-1; TRBD2 aligns across 8 bases. After removal of 5 bases from V and 4 bases from J, the junction contained 7 bases not matched to a gene. This CDR3 is built from 15 residues. The germline V gene encodes CDR1 LGHNA and CDR2 YSLEER. The DNA for the CDR3 is TGCGCCAGCAGCACTTATAGCGGGGATTACAATGAGCAGTTCTTC. Translated: CASSTYSGDYNEQFF.